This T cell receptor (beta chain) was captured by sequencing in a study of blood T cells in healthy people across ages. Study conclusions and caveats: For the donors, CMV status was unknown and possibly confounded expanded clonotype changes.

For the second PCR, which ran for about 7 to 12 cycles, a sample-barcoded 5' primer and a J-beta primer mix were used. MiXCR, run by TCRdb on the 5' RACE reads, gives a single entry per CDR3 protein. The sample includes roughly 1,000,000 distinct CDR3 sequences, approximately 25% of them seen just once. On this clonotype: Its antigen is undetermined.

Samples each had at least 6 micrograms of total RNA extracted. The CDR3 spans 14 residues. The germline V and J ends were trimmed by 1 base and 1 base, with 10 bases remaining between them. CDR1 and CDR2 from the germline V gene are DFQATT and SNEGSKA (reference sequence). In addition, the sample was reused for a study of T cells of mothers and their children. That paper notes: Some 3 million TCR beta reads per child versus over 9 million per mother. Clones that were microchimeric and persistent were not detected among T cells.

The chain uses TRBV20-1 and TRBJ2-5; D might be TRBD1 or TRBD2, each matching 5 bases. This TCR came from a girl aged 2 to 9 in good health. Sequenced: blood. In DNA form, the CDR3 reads TGCAGTGCTAGAGGGGTCGGGACCCAAGAGACCCAGTACTTC. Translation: CSARGVGTQETQYF.